The 6 T cell receptor beta chains below were found in one sample sequenced in a study of T cells in women clearing cervical HPV infection. TCRdb keeps only in-frame clones here, not all; method: immunoSEQ multiplex PCR. Its listing shows roughly 48,000 clones. Sequenced: blood buffy coat. Every receptor here comes from a woman aged 18 to 75 with a cervical HPV16 infection that either progressed to CIN3+ or cleared (not recorded which).

On this clone itself: The read is 3 residues too short to cover the CDR3 end, so that end is filled in from the germline J gene. The V gene is TRBV12-3 or TRBV12-4, the J gene TRBJ2-7; 7 bases are a match to TRBD1. The J segment lost 4 bases and the V segment lost 3 bases, leaving 18 bases of the junction unmatched. This CDR3 has 18 residues. The CDR3 bases that were read are TGTGCCAGCAGTTTTATTTTTTCAAAGGGACAGATATCTTACGAG. It translates to CASSFIFSKGQISYE. The full CDR3 sequence reads CASSFIFSKGQISYEQYF.

Regarding this clone: The DNA ends 3 residues before the CDR3 does, and the rest of the CDR3 is filled in from the germline J gene. The chain combines TRBV2 with TRBJ2-5; possibly TRBD1 or TRBD2 for D (5 bases each). Per the germline V gene, CDR1 is SNHLY and CDR2 is FYNNEI. The V end was cut by 7 bases, the J end by 4 bases, with 13 bases between. This CDR3 spans 13 amino acids. The CDR3 loop is CASIEERGETQYF. The CDR3 bases that were read are TGTGCCAGCATAGAGGAGAGGGGAGAGACC.

Regarding this clone: Relative to the germline gene, one junction end is altered; a read error may explain this. The CDR3 extends 3 residues past the end of the read, so its final part is completed from the germline J gene. This chain links TRBV4-2 with TRBJ1-2, with D uncertain. Germline CDR1 LGHNA, CDR2 YNFKEQ. The CDR3 covers 15 residues. This CDR3 reads CASSQDLLANYGYTF. The DNA read from the CDR3 is TGCGCCAGCAGCCAAGATCTTCTAGCTAACTATGGC.

On this clone itself: The CDR3 end is not reached by the read, which stops 3 residues before it; the germline J gene fills it in. This rearrangement joins TRBV6-2 or TRBV6-3 to TRBJ2-7; D not resolved. Germline CDR1 is MNHEY and CDR2 is SVGEGT. With 0 bases removed from V and 5 bases from J, the gap between germline ends came to 11 bases. There are 14 residues in the CDR3. The DNA read from the CDR3 is TGTGCCAGCAGTTACTCGAGAGGTCGCAACGAG. Amino acids: CASSYSRGRNE. The CDR3, in full, reads CASSYSRGRNEQYF.

The CDR3 bases that were read are TGTGCCAGCAGTTTCTTCCAGGAAAGACCCTCTGGAAACACC. As protein: CASSFFQERPSGNT. The full CDR3 reads CASSFFQERPSGNTIYF. The chain has TRBV28 and TRBJ1-3, with D uncertain. The read ends 3 residues early relative to the CDR3; the germline J gene fills the gap. The CDR3 has 17 amino acids. Between the trimmed V and J ends, which lost 3 bases and 0 bases, there was a span of 15 bases. CDR1 is MDHEN and CDR2 is SYDVKM in the germline V gene.

Turning to this clone: The sequence runs out 3 residues before the end of the CDR3; the remainder is reconstructed from the germline J gene. The V and J genes are TRBV19 and TRBJ1-2, with 9 bases lining up with TRBD1. CDR1 is LNHDA and CDR2 is SQIVND in the germline V gene (reference sequence). J was trimmed by 3 bases and V by 6 bases; bases with no gene match: 8. CDR3 size: 15 residues. The CDR3 DNA, read in part, is TGTGCCAGTAGCCGAAGGACAGGGGCCTACTATGGC. Translation: CASSRRTGAYYG. The entire CDR3 reads CASSRRTGAYYGYTF.